This entry features one TCR beta chain sequence. What it binds is unknown. The data were obtained in a study of graft-versus-host responses after intestinal transplantation. As for the study in general: As for transplant type, recipients had multivisceral, liver-intestinal, or isolated intestinal grafts. Anti-thymocyte globulin was used for induction in all recipients, who then took tacrolimus and steroids for about three years. Study-wide points: Recipient-marrow GvH clones were detected, some having first appeared in ileum or blood.

The CDR3 is 14 residues long. The repertoire was sequenced with immunoSEQ multiplex PCR; TCRdb's copy has only in-frame clones and lacks some. The sample has under 65,000 clones, almost 95% seen once. The sequence was collected from a human donor who was the organ donor for an intestinal transplant. The material was unstimulated CD4+ T cells sorted from spleen or lymph node cells, obtained before transplant. The genes are TRBV21-1 and TRBJ2-2; the tabulated D call, TRBD1, remains unverified against the DNA. TRBV21-1 counts as a pseudogene. The CDR3 DNA is TGTGCCAGCAGGACAGCTGCGAACACCGGGGAGCTGTTTTTT. The encoded protein is CASRTAANTGELFF.